This entry concerns a single TCR beta chain. Germline loops: CDR1 LGHNA, CDR2 YSLEER. This CDR3 comprises 15 residues. V shed 1 base and J 2 bases; nucleotides not matched to a gene: 4. Original processing methods: Reference gene primer amplification gave nucleated cell count estimates. Libraries were prepared by immunoSEQ multiplex PCR; TCRdb keeps only in-frame clonotypes and omits some of them. The DNA was the basis for D and trimming; V, J and clone size are from that table. This repertoire shows around 110,000 clones, about nine tenths found once; its top ten account for about 1.9%. The data stem from a study of blood T cell repertoires in COVID-19. Overall study: There were acute and convalescent COVID-19 samples, and they came from the United States, Italy and Spain.

The receptor comes from a human donor with active COVID-19. The donor label of this sample is uncertain. Sequencing was performed on peripheral blood. V gene TRBV4-3 combines with J gene TRBJ2-7, with 8 bases matching TRBD1. The CDR3 nucleotides read TGCGCCAGCAGCCAAGGGACAGGGAATCCCTACGAGCAGTACTTC. Translation: CASSQGTGNPYEQYF.